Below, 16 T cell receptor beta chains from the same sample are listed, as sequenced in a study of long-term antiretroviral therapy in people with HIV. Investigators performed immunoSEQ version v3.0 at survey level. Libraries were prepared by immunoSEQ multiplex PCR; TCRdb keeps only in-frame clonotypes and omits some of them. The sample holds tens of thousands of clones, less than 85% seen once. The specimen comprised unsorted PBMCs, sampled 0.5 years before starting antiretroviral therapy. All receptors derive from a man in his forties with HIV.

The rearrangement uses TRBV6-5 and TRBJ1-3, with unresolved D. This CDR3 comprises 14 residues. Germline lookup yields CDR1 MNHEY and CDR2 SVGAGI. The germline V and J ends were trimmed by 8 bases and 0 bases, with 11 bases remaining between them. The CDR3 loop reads CASRTESSGNTIYF. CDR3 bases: TGTGCCAGCCGTACGGAGAGCTCTGGAAACACCATATATTTT.

The CDR3 nucleotides are TGTGCCAGCAGCCCTTCCAGGGGGCAATACACTGAAGCTTTCTTT. It codes for CASSPSRGQYTEAFF. The chain is built from TRBV7-8 and TRBJ1-1; TRBD1 aligns across 8 bases. This CDR3 spans 15 amino acids. The V gene's germline CDR1 is SGHVS and CDR2 FQNEAQ. V gave up 5 bases and J gave up 3 bases; unmatched junction bases: 8.

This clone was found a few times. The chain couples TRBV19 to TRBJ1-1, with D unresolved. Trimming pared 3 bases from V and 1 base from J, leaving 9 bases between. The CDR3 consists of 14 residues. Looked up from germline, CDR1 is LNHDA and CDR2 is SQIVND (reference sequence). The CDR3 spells CASSMWASNTEAFF. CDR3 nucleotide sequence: TGTGCCAGTAGTATGTGGGCGTCGAACACTGAAGCTTTCTTT.

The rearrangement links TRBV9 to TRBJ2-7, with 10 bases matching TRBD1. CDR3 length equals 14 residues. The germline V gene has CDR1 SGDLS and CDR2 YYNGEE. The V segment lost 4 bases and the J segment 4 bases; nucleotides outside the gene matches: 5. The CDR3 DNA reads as TGTGCCAGCAGCCAGACAGGGGGCTTTTACGAGCAGTACTTC. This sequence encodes CASSQTGGFYEQYF.

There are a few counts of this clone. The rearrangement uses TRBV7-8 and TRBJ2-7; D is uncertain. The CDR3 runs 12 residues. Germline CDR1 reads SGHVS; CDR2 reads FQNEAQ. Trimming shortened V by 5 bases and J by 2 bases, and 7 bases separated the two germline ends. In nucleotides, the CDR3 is TGTGCCAGCAGCGACTCTACCTACGAGCAGTACTTC. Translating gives CASSDSTYEQYF.

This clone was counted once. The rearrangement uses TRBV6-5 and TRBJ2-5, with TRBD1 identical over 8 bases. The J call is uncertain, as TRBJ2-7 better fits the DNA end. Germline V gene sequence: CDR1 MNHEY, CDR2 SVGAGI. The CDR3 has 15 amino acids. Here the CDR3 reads CASSFDRGGSYEQYF. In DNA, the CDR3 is TGTGCCAGCAGTTTCGACAGGGGTGGCTCCTACGAGCAGTACTTC.

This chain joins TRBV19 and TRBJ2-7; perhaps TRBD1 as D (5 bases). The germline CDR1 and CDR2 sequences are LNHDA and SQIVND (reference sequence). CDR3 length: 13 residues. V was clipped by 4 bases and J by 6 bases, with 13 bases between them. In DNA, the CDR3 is TGTGCCAGTAGTACTTCCCAGGGCTCCGAGCAGTACTTC. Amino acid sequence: CASSTSQGSEQYF.

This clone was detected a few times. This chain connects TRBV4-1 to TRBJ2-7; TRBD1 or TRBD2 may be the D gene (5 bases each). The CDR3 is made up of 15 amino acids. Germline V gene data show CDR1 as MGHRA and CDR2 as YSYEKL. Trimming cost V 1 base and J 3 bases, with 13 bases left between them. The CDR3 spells CASSQGGTSIYEQYF. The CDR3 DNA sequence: TGCGCCAGCAGCCAAGGTGGGACCTCAATCTACGAGCAGTACTTC.

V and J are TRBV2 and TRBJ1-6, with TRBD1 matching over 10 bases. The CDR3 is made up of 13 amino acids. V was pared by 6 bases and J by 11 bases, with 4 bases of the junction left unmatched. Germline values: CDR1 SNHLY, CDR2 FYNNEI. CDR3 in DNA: TGTGCCAGCAGCGGACAGGGGGGGACACCCCTCCACTTT. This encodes CASSGQGGTPLHF.

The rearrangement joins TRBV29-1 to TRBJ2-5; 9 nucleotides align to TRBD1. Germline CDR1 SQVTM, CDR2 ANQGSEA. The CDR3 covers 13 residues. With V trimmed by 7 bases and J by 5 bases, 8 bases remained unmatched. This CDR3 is CSALTGGAETQYF. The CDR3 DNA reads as TGCAGCGCTTTAACAGGGGGCGCGGAGACCCAGTACTTC.

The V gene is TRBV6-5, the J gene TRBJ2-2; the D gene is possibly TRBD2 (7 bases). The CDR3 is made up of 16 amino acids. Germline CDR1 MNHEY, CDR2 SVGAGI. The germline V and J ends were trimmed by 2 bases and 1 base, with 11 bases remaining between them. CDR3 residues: CASSYGGGGNTGELFF. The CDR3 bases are TGTGCCAGCAGTTACGGGGGCGGGGGGAACACCGGGGAGCTGTTTTTT.

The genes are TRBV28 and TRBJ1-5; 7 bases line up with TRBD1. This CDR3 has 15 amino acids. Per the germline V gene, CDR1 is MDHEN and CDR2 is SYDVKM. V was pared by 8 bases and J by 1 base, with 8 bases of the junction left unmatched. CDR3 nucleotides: TGTGCCAGCCAGTCAGGGGGAGGCAGCAATCAGCCCCAGCATTTT. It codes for CASQSGGGSNQPQHF.

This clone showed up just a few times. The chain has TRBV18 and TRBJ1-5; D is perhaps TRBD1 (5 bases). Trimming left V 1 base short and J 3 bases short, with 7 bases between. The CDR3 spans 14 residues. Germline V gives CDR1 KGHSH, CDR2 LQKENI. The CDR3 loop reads CASSPQGSNQPQHF. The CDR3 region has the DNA TGTGCCAGCTCACCACAGGGGTCCAATCAGCCCCAGCATTTT.

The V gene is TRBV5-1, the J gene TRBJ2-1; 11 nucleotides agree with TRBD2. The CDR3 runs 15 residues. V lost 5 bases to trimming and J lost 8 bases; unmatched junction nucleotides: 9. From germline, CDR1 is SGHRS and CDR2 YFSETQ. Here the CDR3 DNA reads TGCGCCAGCAGGGCCGGACTAGCGGGCATAGATGAGCAGTTCTTC. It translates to CASRAGLAGIDEQFF.

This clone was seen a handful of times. The CDR3 reads CSAREMYGYTF. The CDR3 DNA sequence: TGCAGTGCTAGAGAAATGTATGGCTACACCTTC. This chain links TRBV20-1 with TRBJ1-2; no reliable D call. Germline V CDR1 and CDR2: DFQATT, SNEGSKA (reference sequence). The V gene lost 0 bases and the J gene lost 5 bases, with 4 bases spanning the gap. The CDR3 totals 11 residues.

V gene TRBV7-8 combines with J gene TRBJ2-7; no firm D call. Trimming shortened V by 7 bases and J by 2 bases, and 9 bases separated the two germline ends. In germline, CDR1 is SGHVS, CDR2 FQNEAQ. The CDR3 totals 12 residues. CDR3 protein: CASTSATYEQYF. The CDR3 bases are TGTGCCAGCACCTCCGCGACCTACGAGCAGTACTTC.